The 8 T cell receptor beta chains below all came from one sample that was sequenced in a study of cytomegalovirus exposure and HLA in healthy donors (dated by TCRdb to the late 2010s). Library method: the immunoSEQ multiplex PCR assay. As stored in TCRdb, this immuneACCESS dataset retains in-frame rearrangements with V and J assigned. A fraction of the clones does not appear; measured against another copy, unresolved V genes explain less than half of the discrepancy, and the remainder lacks a known reason. Present in this sample are 150,000 or so clones, around 89% of which were seen just once. The ten most abundant clones make up 5.5% to 7% of the sample. Source material: PBMCs. Every receptor here comes from a woman younger than 45 in good health and CMV-seropositive.

CDR3 sequence reads: CASSALRRTVILNYQPQHF. The CDR3 region has the DNA TGTGCCAGCAGCGCCCTCCGGCGGACAGTTATACTTAACTATCAGCCCCAGCATTTT. The rearrangement joins TRBV9 to TRBJ1-5; D perhaps matches TRBD1 (6 bases). V lost 3 bases, J lost 5 bases, and 27 bases lay in between. Germline V gene lookup returns CDR1 SGDLS and CDR2 YYNGEE. This CDR3 has 19 residues.

The genes are TRBV4-1 and TRBJ2-7, with TRBD2 matching over 7 bases. The V gene end was trimmed by 2 bases and the J gene end by 2 bases; junction bases not matched to a gene: 6. The CDR3 covers 15 residues. CDR1 MGHRA and CDR2 YSYEKL come from the germline V gene. The CDR3 coding sequence is TGCGCCAGCAGCCAATCGGCTAGCGGAACCTACGAGCAGTACTTC. This sequence encodes CASSQSASGTYEQYF.

V usage is TRBV19 and J usage is TRBJ2-3; D unclear. The CDR3 is 12 amino acids. Germline CDR1 is LNHDA and CDR2 is SQIVND (reference sequence). V was clipped by 3 bases and J by 7 bases, with 8 bases between them. The DNA for the CDR3 is TGTGCCAGTAGTATCTCAGCGAATACGCAGTATTTT. Translation gives CASSISANTQYF.

V is TRBV7-9 and J is TRBJ2-5; 8 nucleotides agree with TRBD1. J lost 1 base, V lost 5 bases, and 3 bases had no gene match. The CDR3 consists of 14 residues. Per the germline V gene, CDR1 is SEHNR and CDR2 is FQNEAQ (reference sequence). CDR3 coding DNA: TGTGCCAGCAGCCAAGGGACAGGCCAAGAGACCCAGTACTTC. This sequence encodes CASSQGTGQETQYF.

The rearrangement uses TRBV9 and TRBJ2-7; the match to TRBD2 covers 9 bases. Germline CDR1 is SGDLS and CDR2 is YYNGEE. The junction had 12 bases not matched to a gene; V was cut back by 0 bases and J by 5 bases. The CDR3 length is 17 residues. CDR3 protein: CASSVGPRRGGTDEQYF. The CDR3 nucleotides are TGTGCCAGCAGCGTAGGTCCCCGGCGGGGGGGGACCGACGAGCAGTACTTC.

This clone showed up just a few times. J is TRBJ1-4 and V is TRBV28, with 7 positions matching TRBD1. J was trimmed by 3 bases and V by 6 bases; bases with no gene match: 10. This CDR3 comprises 16 residues. CDR1 is MDHEN, CDR2 SYDVKM, per germline. Written as DNA, the CDR3 is TGTGCCAGCAGCCCGACATCCGGGACAGCTAATGAAAAACTGTTTTTT. It specifies CASSPTSGTANEKLFF.

This sequence joins TRBV27 and TRBJ2-3, with TRBD2 matching 7 bases. With 8 bases clipped from V and 2 bases from J, the junction kept 10 bases outside the gene matches. The germline V gene has CDR1 MNHEY and CDR2 SMNVEV (reference sequence). CDR3 length: 15 amino acids. This chain's CDR3 is CASGGVAGATDTQYF. CDR3 nucleotide sequence: TGTGCCAGCGGAGGTGTAGCGGGCGCCACAGATACGCAGTATTTT.

The CDR3 DNA reads as TGTGCCAGCAGTGAGTGTCCGGGTGGGGACTTACAAGAGACCCAGTACTTC. Protein sequence: CASSECPGGDLQETQYF. The chain links TRBV6-4 to TRBJ2-5, with a possible D match to TRBD2 (6 bases). CDR3 length: 17 residues. V was cut by 3 bases and J by 2 bases, with 19 bases left in between. Germline CDR1 is MRHNA and CDR2 is SNTAGT.